The 31 T cell receptor beta chains below come from one sample, sequenced in a study of neurological immune-mediated disorders (dated by TCRdb to between 2017 and 2020). In the paper's terms, the time point label means: longitudinal time-point 3. The library was generated by 5' RACE. Sequencing used an Illumina HiSeq 2500. Using fastp at Q25 and MiXCR, TCRdb reprocessed the public reads and kept productive beta chains. For every CDR3 protein sequence, its rows merge into one entry that carries the most common genes and DNA. The sample contains some 43,000 distinct CDR3 sequences, roughly 13% of them found a single time. Jointly, the top ten make up about 10% of the sample. The sample taken for sequencing was PBMCs. These receptors originate from a male donor with HTLV-1-associated myelopathy (HAM/TSP).

In its sample, this clonotype was seen many times. In nucleotides, the CDR3 is TGTGCCAGCAGCTGGGGGGATTTATGGGCCGAGCAGTACTTC. Translated: CASSWGDLWAEQYF. The gene calls are TRBV5-5 and TRBJ2-7, with D maybe TRBD2 (6 bases). Trimming cost V 3 bases and J 6 bases, with 16 bases left between them. Germline loops: CDR1 SGHKS, CDR2 YYEKEE (reference sequence). The CDR3 has 14 residues.

This clonotype was detected ten times or more. CDR3 sequence (DNA): TGTGCCAGCTCAGGGTGGGGAGAGACCCAGTACTTC. Translated: CASSGWGETQYF. This chain connects TRBV2 to TRBJ2-5; tentatively, D is TRBD1 (5 bases). Trimming took off 8 bases at V and 4 bases at J, with 11 bases between the two ends. Germline CDR1 and CDR2: SNHLY and FYNNEI. This CDR3 is built from 12 residues. Combining the CDR3 with reference TRBV2 and TRBJ2-5 gives the whole variable domain EPEVTQTPSHQVTQMGQEVILRCVPISNHLYFYWYRQILGQKVEFLVSFYNNEISEKSEIFDDQFSVERPDGSNFTLKIRSTKLEDSAMYFCASSGWGETQYFGPGTRLLVL.

At least ten counts were recorded for this clonotype. This rearrangement joins TRBV5-6 to TRBJ2-3; D gene ambiguous. CDR3 length: 12 amino acids. In germline, CDR1 is SGHDT, CDR2 YYEEEE. V lost 5 bases and J lost 6, with 10 bases in between. DNA of the CDR3: TGTGCCAGCAGACCAGGAGCGGATACGCAGTATTTT. It yields the protein CASRPGADTQYF. Full variable domain (remainder filled in from reference TRBV5-6 and TRBJ2-3): DAGVTQSPTHLIKTRGQQVTLRCSPKSGHDTVSWYQQALGQGPQFIFQYYEEEERQRGNFPDRFSGHQFPNYSSELNVNALLLGDSALYLCASRPGADTQYFGPGTRLTVL.

This clonotype was counted many times. V usage is TRBV11-2 and J usage is TRBJ1-1; D remains unclear. Trimming left V 2 bases short and J 2 bases short, with 9 bases between. The CDR3 covers 14 residues. CDR1 and CDR2 from the germline V gene are SGHAT and FQNNGV. The CDR3 here is CASSLSRLNTEAFF. The CDR3 nucleotides are TGTGCCAGCAGCTTAAGCCGGCTTAACACTGAAGCTTTCTTT.

Ten or more counts support this clonotype. This chain joins TRBV5-1 and TRBJ2-3; a possible D gene is TRBD2 (6 bases). The germline CDR1 and CDR2 sequences are SGHRS and YFSETQ. V was clipped by 4 bases and J by 1 base, with 10 bases between them. The CDR3 covers 14 residues. For the CDR3, the DNA is TGCGCCAGCAGCCGGGAGAGGGGCACAGATACGCAGTATTTT. Amino acid sequence: CASSRERGTDTQYF.

This chain links TRBV14 with TRBJ2-1, with TRBD1 matching 7 bases. This CDR3 has 15 residues. V shed 2 bases, J shed 2 bases, and the junction held 3 bases outside the gene matches. CDR1 is SGHDN, CDR2 FVKESK, per germline. CDR3 in DNA: TGTGCCAGCAGCCAACGTCAGGGGGCCTACAATGAGCAGTTCTTC. It specifies CASSQRQGAYNEQFF.

This clonotype has at least ten counts. The J gene is TRBJ2-5, the V gene TRBV10-3, with 7 bases matching TRBD2. The V gene end was trimmed by 7 bases and the J gene end by 5 bases; junction bases not matched to a gene: 1. The CDR3 extends over 11 amino acids. The germline CDR1 and CDR2 sequences are ENHRY and SYGVKD. The CDR3 reads CAITGGETQYF. CDR3 nucleotides: TGTGCCATCACCGGGGGGGAGACCCAGTACTTC.

This clonotype has a count of ten or more. This chain uses TRBV6-5 with TRBJ2-5; tentatively, D is TRBD1 or TRBD2 (5 bases each). The CDR3 is made up of 15 amino acids. Germline V gene sequence: CDR1 MNHEY, CDR2 SVGAGI. V lost 7 bases to trimming and J lost 5 bases, with 20 bases between them. The CDR3 here is CASTEGPKRKETQYF. CDR3 coding DNA: TGTGCCAGCACTGAGGGGCCCAAGAGGAAGGAGACCCAGTACTTC.

This clonotype was observed at least ten times. In DNA form, the CDR3 reads TGTGCCAGCAGTTACATGTCTGCGGGGGCGGGGAATGAGCAGTTCTTC. Protein product: CASSYMSAGAGNEQFF. The chain couples TRBV6-2 or TRBV6-3 to TRBJ2-1; weak D call: TRBD2 (7 bases). Germline CDR1 MNHEY, CDR2 SVGEGT. The CDR3 runs to 16 residues. V lost 2 bases and J lost 7, with 18 bases in between.

This clonotype was seen at least ten times. One end of the junction fails to match germline, which may point to a read error. The chain has TRBV3-1 and TRBJ1-2; 7 bases fit TRBD1. Germline loops: CDR1 LGHDT, CDR2 YNNKEL (reference sequence). The CDR3 length is 13 residues. The CDR3 bases are TGTGCCAGCAGCCCAGACCCGGGGACAGCAAAAAACTTC. Translation gives CASSPDPGTAKNF.

This clonotype was seen ten or more times. J is TRBJ2-7 and V is TRBV20-1, with 8 bases aligning to TRBD1. Germline CDR1 DFQATT, CDR2 SNEGSKA (reference sequence). The trim removed 7 bases at V and 3 bases at J, leaving 5 bases unmatched. The CDR3 runs to 12 residues. DNA of the CDR3: TGCAGTGGTACAGACAGGGGCTACGAGCAGTACTTC. This gives the protein CSGTDRGYEQYF.

This clonotype was recorded at least ten times. The rearrangement uses TRBV7-9 and TRBJ2-2; possibly TRBD1 for D (6 bases). This CDR3 is 16 amino acids long. The V and J ends lost 5 bases and 6 bases respectively, with 19 bases between them. CDR1 and CDR2 from the germline V gene are SEHNR and FQNEAQ (reference sequence). The CDR3 reads CASSPRSQGSAGELFF. The CDR3 DNA follows: TGTGCCAGCAGCCCCCGGTCCCAGGGGAGCGCCGGGGAGCTGTTTTTT.

This clonotype was seen at least ten times. The rearrangement links TRBV7-9 to TRBJ1-2; D gene ambiguous. The CDR3 sequence is 14 residues long. CDR1 is SEHNR and CDR2 is FQNEAQ in the germline V gene (reference sequence). V lost 3 bases and J 4 bases, leaving 12 bases between the germline ends. The CDR3 sequence: CASSFYSGSYGYTF. Here the CDR3 DNA reads TGTGCCAGCAGCTTTTATTCTGGGTCCTATGGCTACACCTTC.

The V call is TRBV18, the J call TRBJ2-1; D is ambiguous. Germline V gene data show CDR1 as KGHSH and CDR2 as LQKENI. The CDR3 has 13 residues. The V end was cut by 3 bases, the J end by 2 bases, with 5 bases between. The DNA for the CDR3 is TGTGCCAGCTCACCCGCCACCTACAATGAGCAGTTCTTC. This translates into CASSPATYNEQFF.

Many counts were recorded for this clonotype. V usage is TRBV5-1 and J usage is TRBJ2-1, with 8 bases lining up with TRBD2. The J segment lost 0 bases and the V segment lost 0 bases, leaving 2 bases of the junction unmatched. There are 16 residues in the CDR3. Germline CDR1 is SGHRS and CDR2 is YFSETQ. CDR3 sequence (DNA): TGCGCCAGCAGCTTGGCGGGACTAGGCTCCTACAATGAGCAGTTCTTC. As protein: CASSLAGLGSYNEQFF.

The rearrangement uses TRBV20-1 and TRBJ1-4; no clear D. Germline-derived CDR1 and CDR2 are DFQATT and SNEGSKA (reference sequence). The ends were cut back, 1 base at V and 5 bases at J, with 8 bases in the middle. The CDR3 is 13 amino acids. The CDR3 spells CSARGLRNEKLFF. CDR3 sequence (DNA): TGCAGTGCTAGAGGACTACGGAATGAAAAACTGTTTTTT.

Of note for this clonotype: A much larger clone is a single base away; this may be a read error. The chain employs TRBV3-1 and TRBJ2-7; possible D gene TRBD2, 5 bases. Germline CDR1 LGHDT, CDR2 YNNKEL (reference sequence). The CDR3 consists of 15 residues. V dropped 3 bases and J dropped 3 bases, with 15 bases sitting between them. The CDR3 loop reads CASSQMASRNYEQYF. As DNA, the CDR3 is TGTGCCAGCAGCCAGATGGCTAGCAGGAACTACGAGCAGTACTTC.

This clonotype was observed many times. The chain has TRBV5-1 and TRBJ1-5, with TRBD1 matching over 12 bases. The V gene end was trimmed by 4 bases and the J gene end by 7 bases; junction bases not matched to a gene: 6. This CDR3 region has 15 residues. From germline, CDR1 is SGHRS and CDR2 YFSETQ. The CDR3 DNA reads as TGCGCCAGCAGCAACGGGACAGGGGGCGACCAGCCCCAGCATTTT. This codes for CASSNGTGGDQPQHF.

This clonotype appeared once. V usage is TRBV19 and J usage is TRBJ2-1; D unresolved. The germline V gene encodes CDR1 LNHDA and CDR2 SQIVND (reference sequence). V gave up 5 bases and J gave up 13 bases, with 12 bases separating them. CDR3 length: 11 residues. The CDR3 reads CASSPGMAQFF. The DNA of the CDR3 is TGTGCCAGTAGTCCGGGTATGGCCCAGTTCTTC.

This clonotype has ten or more counts. This chain connects TRBV29-1 to TRBJ2-7, with 9 bases fitting TRBD2. The CDR3 runs 12 residues. With V trimmed by 7 bases and J by 5 bases, 6 bases remained unmatched. Germline CDR1 reads SQVTM; CDR2 reads ANQGSEA. The CDR3 sequence: CSGGLASHEQYF. CDR3 DNA sequence: TGCAGCGGGGGACTAGCATCCCACGAGCAGTACTTC.

This clonotype came up many times. The chain is built from TRBV6-2 or TRBV6-3 and TRBJ2-1; 8 bases match TRBD2. The J segment lost 7 bases and the V segment lost 0 bases, leaving 8 bases of the junction unmatched. The length of the CDR3 is 16 residues. CDR1 and CDR2 (germline): MNHEY, SVGEGT. The CDR3 sequence is CASSYSGRTSINEQFF. In DNA form, the CDR3 reads TGTGCCAGCAGTTACTCGGGCAGGACTAGCATAAATGAGCAGTTCTTC.

Ten or more counts support this clonotype. This chain joins TRBV4-2 and TRBJ1-2; D call uncertain. Trimming shortened V by 0 bases and J by 0 bases, and 8 bases separated the two germline ends. The CDR3 is 15 residues long. CDR1 and CDR2 from the germline V gene are LGHNA and YNFKEQ. The CDR3, as DNA: TGTGCCAGCAGCCAAGAATGGCGAGCTAACTATGGCTACACCTTC. Its protein is CASSQEWRANYGYTF.

At least ten counts were recorded for this clonotype. The chain is built from TRBV5-5 and TRBJ2-1; the D is unclear. V lost 2 bases to trimming and J lost 5 bases, with 5 bases between them. The germline V gene has CDR1 SGHKS and CDR2 YYEKEE (reference sequence). The CDR3 loop spans 12 amino acids. The CDR3: CASSFLDNEQFF. The DNA for the CDR3 is TGTGCCAGCAGCTTCCTCGACAATGAGCAGTTCTTC.

The table lists this clonotype with many counts. The chain combines TRBV28 with TRBJ2-1, with TRBD1 matching 7 bases. V was clipped by 5 bases and J by 6 bases; unmatched bases: 16. This CDR3 has 17 amino acids. In germline, CDR1 is MDHEN, CDR2 SYDVKM. The CDR3 sequence: CASSVRSGLGGFNEQFF. CDR3 coding DNA: TGTGCCAGCAGTGTTCGATCGGGGCTAGGGGGCTTCAATGAGCAGTTCTTC.

This clonotype was observed at least ten times. For the CDR3, the DNA is TGCAGCGGGGGTACAGGCAGGGGGTATGGCTACACCTTC. Protein product: CSGGTGRGYGYTF. The V and J genes are TRBV29-1 and TRBJ1-2; 7 bases agree with TRBD1. Trimming removed 7 bases from V and 5 bases from J; junction bases left unmatched: 10. CDR3 length equals 13 residues. Germline assignment: CDR1 SQVTM and CDR2 ANQGSEA.

The chain recombines TRBV7-2 with TRBJ2-5; 8 bases map to TRBD2. The CDR3 is made up of 15 amino acids. With V trimmed by 5 bases and J by 1 base, 6 bases remained unmatched. Per germline, CDR1 SGHTA and CDR2 FQGNSA. CDR3 sequence: CASSLIAGSQETQYF. The CDR3 coding sequence is TGTGCCAGCAGCCTTATAGCGGGGAGCCAAGAGACCCAGTACTTC.

This clonotype was recorded many times. The chain couples TRBV29-1 to TRBJ2-7; 12 bases line up with TRBD2. Looked up from germline, CDR1 is SQVTM and CDR2 is ANQGSEA. With V trimmed by 7 bases and J by 3 bases, 10 bases remained unmatched. The CDR3 spans 15 residues. The CDR3 reads CSAAGLAGRNYEQYF. The DNA of the CDR3 is TGCAGCGCCGCCGGACTAGCGGGGCGAAACTACGAGCAGTACTTC.

This clonotype was counted ten times or more. V usage is TRBV11-2 and J usage is TRBJ1-1, with D hard to call. V was shortened by 5 bases and J by 8 bases, with 18 bases between the two germline ends. CDR1 is SGHAT, CDR2 FQNNGV, per germline. The CDR3 consists of 14 residues. CDR3 DNA: TGTGCCAGCAGCAAAAGGACCAGAACCGACGAAGCTTTCTTT. It translates to CASSKRTRTDEAFF.

This clonotype appeared many times. The J gene is TRBJ2-1, the V gene TRBV6-5; 8 bases are a match to TRBD2. J was trimmed by 7 bases and V by 10 bases; bases with no gene match: 12. The CDR3 spans 14 residues. Germline values: CDR1 MNHEY, CDR2 SVGAGI. The CDR3 DNA is TGTGCCACCTCCCGGGGGGGCGCGAGGAATGAGCAGTTCTTC. Amino acid sequence: CATSRGGARNEQFF.

Ten or more counts support this clonotype. The chain combines TRBV10-3 with TRBJ1-2; the D is unclear. Trimming took off 0 bases at V and 5 bases at J, with 10 bases between the two ends. The germline V gene has CDR1 ENHRY and CDR2 SYGVKD. The CDR3 is made up of 14 amino acids. In DNA, the CDR3 is TGTGCCATCAGTGAGTCGAACGGACTATATGGCTACACCTTC. Encoded protein: CAISESNGLYGYTF.

This clonotype was recorded many times. The chain is built from TRBV12-3 or TRBV12-4 and TRBJ2-5; D is undetermined. Deletions cut 5 bases from V and 1 base from J, with 11 bases between. The CDR3 is made up of 14 amino acids. The CDR3 loop is CASSPKVIQETQYF. The DNA for the CDR3 is TGTGCCAGCAGTCCGAAGGTGATCCAAGAGACCCAGTACTTC.